This TCR beta chain was observed in a study of T cells in Graves' hyperthyroidism and ophthalmopathy. Study-wide results and caveats: From stable hyperthyroidism, ophthalmopathy was separated by a 13 V-J model.

To note about this clonotype: Its specificity is not known.

TCR beta CDR3 regions were amplified from RNA transcripts. First-round RT-PCR with HTBI primers amplified the TCR CDR3 region. MiXCR was run by TCRdb on the multiplex PCR reads, yielding one entry per CDR3 protein. Of around 700,000 distinct CDR3 sequences in the sample, approximately 19% are singletons; the top ten hold over 15%. The sample comprised blood. The receptor comes from a woman between 45 and 65 years old with Graves' hyperthyroidism that later progressed to Graves' ophthalmopathy.

The CDR3 loop is CSALRGSAYEQYF. In DNA, the CDR3 is TGCAGTGCCCTGCGAGGGTCGGCCTACGAGCAGTACTTC. The rearrangement links TRBV20-1 to TRBJ2-7; D might be TRBD2 (5 bases). Germline values: CDR1 DFQATT, CDR2 SNEGSKA (reference sequence). The CDR3 extends over 13 amino acids. With 6 bases removed from V and 2 bases from J, the gap between germline ends came to 14 bases.